The rows below give T cell receptor beta chains drawn from one sample of a study of identical twins. TCRdb independently ran MiXCR on the 5' RACE reads; one entry per CDR3 protein. Of under 900,000 distinct CDR3 sequences in the sample, approximately 13% are singletons; the top ten hold 1.5% to 2%. The same sample was also studied in work on yellow fever vaccine responses in identical twins.

The sample was PBMCs. All receptors come from a woman between 18 and 29 years old in good health. Both conserved end residues are part of each CDR3. D genes are given only for firm matches. A clone size is listed for some rows: how often the clone was seen (once, few, many), or a class if it is expanded.

D	V	J	size	CDR3	DNA
.	TRBV12-3/TRBV12-4	TRBJ2-4	.	CASSFWEAKNIQYF	TGTGCCAGCAGTTTTTGGGAGGCCAAAAACATTCAGTACTTC
TRBD2	TRBV3-1	TRBJ2-1	.	CASSQDIAGGSYNEQFF	TGTGCCAGCAGCCAAGACATTGCGGGGGGATCCTACAATGAGCAGTTCTTC
TRBD1	TRBV5-1	TRBJ2-3	few	CASSQTGARPDTQYF	TGCGCCAGCAGCCAGACAGGGGCGAGGCCAGATACGCAGTATTTT
TRBD1	TRBV6-5	TRBJ1-2	many	CASSYSGTGGFSYGYTF	TGTGCCAGCAGTTACTCTGGGACAGGGGGGTTTAGCTATGGCTACACCTTC
TRBD2	TRBV5-1	TRBJ2-1	.	CASSGYTSGRGIRNEQFF	TGCGCCAGCAGCGGCTATACTAGCGGGAGGGGCATACGCAATGAGCAGTTCTTC
TRBD2	TRBV15	TRBJ2-1	few	CATSRGLAGGGDEQFF	TGTGCCACCAGCAGGGGGTTAGCGGGAGGGGGGGATGAGCAGTTCTTC
.	TRBV27	TRBJ1-4	.	CASRASRAVNEKLFF	TGTGCCAGCAGGGCGTCCAGGGCGGTTAATGAAAAACTGTTTTTT
.	TRBV20-1	TRBJ2-5	.	CSAIREQGGKETQYF	TGCAGTGCTATTCGTGAACAGGGGGGGAAGGAGACCCAGTACTTC
.	TRBV27	TRBJ1-6	.	CASNYKSTNSPLHF	TGTGCCAGCAACTATAAATCGACAAATTCACCCCTCCACTTT
.	TRBV28	TRBJ1-1	few	CASSNPGVGTEAFF	TGTGCCAGCAGTAACCCAGGGGTCGGGACTGAAGCTTTCTTT
.	TRBV27	TRBJ2-1	many	CASSFAGSSYNEQFF	TGTGCCAGCAGCTTTGCGGGTAGCTCCTACAATGAGCAGTTCTTC
.	TRBV12-3/TRBV12-4	TRBJ1-2	.	CASSPFDRDILNYGYTF	TGTGCCAGCAGTCCATTTGACCGGGACATCCTTAACTATGGCTACACCTTC
TRBD2	TRBV20-1	TRBJ2-1	many	CSAPNGLADYNEQFF	TGCAGTGCACCGAACGGACTAGCGGATTACAATGAGCAGTTCTTC
.	TRBV19	TRBJ2-2	.	CASSIALSTGELFF	TGTGCCAGTAGTATTGCACTGAGCACCGGGGAGCTGTTTTTT
.	TRBV12-3/TRBV12-4	TRBJ1-6	many	CASSLTETPLHF	TGTGCCAGCAGTTTGACCGAAACACCCCTCCACTTT
TRBD1	TRBV11-2	TRBJ2-1	few	CASSPRTGSIYNEQFF	TGTGCCAGCAGCCCGCGGACAGGCTCAATTTACAATGAGCAGTTCTTC
TRBD2	TRBV12-3/TRBV12-4	TRBJ2-1	many	CASTVAGSSYNEQFF	TGTGCCAGCACCGTAGCGGGGAGCTCCTACAATGAGCAGTTCTTC
.	TRBV2	TRBJ2-2	few	CASKPFGTTGELFF	TGTGCCAGCAAACCCTTCGGGACAACCGGGGAGCTGTTTTTT
TRBD2	TRBV20-1	TRBJ2-1	few	CSAPRRESGDEQFF	TGCAGTGCTCCGAGGCGGGAGAGTGGCGATGAGCAGTTCTTC
.	TRBV6-6	TRBJ1-3	.	CASSPATEGNTIYF	TGTGCCAGCAGCCCCGCAACGGAGGGAAACACCATATATTTT
.	TRBV6-4	TRBJ2-5	.	CASSDTEEKTQYF	TGTGCCAGCAGTGACACTGAGGAAAAGACCCAGTACTTC
.	TRBV20-1	TRBJ2-3	.	CSARGTSGVTDTQYF	TGCAGTGCTAGAGGGACCTCCGGGGTGACAGATACGCAGTATTTT
.	TRBV6-2/TRBV6-3	TRBJ1-6	.	CASSYTFGNSPLHF	TGTGCCAGCAGTTACACCTTCGGAAATTCACCCCTCCACTTT
TRBD2	TRBV5-8	TRBJ2-1	.	CAGSMILAGSFEQFF	TGTGCCGGTTCGATGATTCTAGCGGGGAGTTTTGAGCAGTTCTTC
.	TRBV28	TRBJ2-7	.	CASSPSVEQYF	TGTGCCAGCAGTCCCTCTGTCGAGCAGTACTTC
.	TRBV7-3	TRBJ2-7	once	CASSNRPGLDEQYF	TGTGCCAGCAGCAATAGACCAGGTTTAGACGAGCAGTACTTC
.	TRBV20-1	TRBJ2-4	.	CSAQLGGGADIQYF	TGCAGTGCCCAGCTCGGAGGGGGGGCGGACATTCAGTACTTC
.	TRBV7-2	TRBJ2-1	few	CASSLGQSEQFF	TGTGCCAGCAGCCTAGGACAGAGTGAGCAGTTCTTC
.	TRBV5-1	TRBJ2-5	many	CASSEPGVQETQYF	TGCGCCAGCAGCGAGCCCGGGGTCCAAGAGACCCAGTACTTC
.	TRBV5-1	TRBJ2-7	.	CASSLVRGAYEQYF	TGCGCCAGCAGCTTGGTTAGGGGGGCCTACGAGCAGTACTTC
TRBD2	TRBV6-2/TRBV6-3	TRBJ2-1	few	CASSYPTGTSGVRVEQFF	TGTGCCAGCAGTTACCCAACCGGGACTAGCGGGGTTAGGGTTGAGCAGTTCTTC
.	TRBV3-1	TRBJ2-2	.	CASSQALGDNTGELFF	TGTGCCAGCAGCCAAGCTCTGGGGGACAACACCGGGGAGCTGTTTTTT
.	TRBV7-3	TRBJ2-1	.	CASSQPPNVDEQFF	TGTGCCAGCAGCCAACCTCCGAACGTCGATGAGCAGTTCTTC
.	TRBV6-1	TRBJ2-3	few	CASSDLGSTDTQYF	TGTGCCAGCAGTGATCTAGGTAGCACAGATACGCAGTATTTT
.	TRBV7-2	TRBJ2-3	.	CASSSWSGYSTDTQYF	TGTGCCAGCAGCTCTTGGTCGGGGTATAGCACAGATACGCAGTATTTT
TRBD1	TRBV16	TRBJ1-2	few	CASSQDRGFGYGYTF	TGTGCCAGCAGCCAAGACAGGGGGTTCGGTTATGGCTACACCTTC
.	TRBV5-1	TRBJ1-5	many	CASSLGGDQPQHF	TGTGCCAGCAGCTTAGGAGGGGATCAGCCCCAGCATTTT
TRBD2	TRBV5-1	TRBJ2-3	few	CASSRGLAGGRADTQYF	TGCGCCAGCAGCCGTGGATTAGCGGGAGGGCGCGCAGATACGCAGTATTTT
.	TRBV2	TRBJ2-1	few	CASSGQGGGYEQFF	TGTGCCAGCAGTGGACAGGGAGGGGGGTATGAGCAGTTCTTC
.	TRBV10-3	TRBJ2-3	.	CAISGGHTDTQYF	TGTGCCATCAGTGGGGGTCACACAGATACGCAGTATTTT
.	TRBV20-1	TRBJ2-7	few	CSAKGIFSYEQYF	TGCAGTGCCAAGGGCATATTCTCCTACGAGCAGTACTTC
TRBD2	TRBV7-6	TRBJ2-1	.	CASSPRDSGIRSYNEQFF	TGTGCCAGCAGCCCCCGGGATAGCGGGATTCGGTCCTACAATGAGCAGTTCTTC
TRBD2	TRBV6-2/TRBV6-3	TRBJ2-3	few	CASRLAALDTQYF	TGTGCCAGCAGGCTAGCGGCCTTGGATACGCAGTATTTT
.	TRBV10-3	TRBJ2-1	.	CATRGGIYNEQFF	TGTGCCACCCGAGGAGGGATCTACAATGAGCAGTTCTTC
TRBD1	TRBV5-6	TRBJ2-5	few	CASSPGTVVQETQYF	TGTGCCAGCAGCCCAGGGACAGTCGTCCAAGAGACCCAGTACTTC
TRBD1	TRBV6-5	TRBJ1-4	few	CASSYSQGASEKLFF	TGTGCCAGCAGTTACTCGCAGGGGGCAAGCGAAAAACTGTTTTTT
.	TRBV20-1	TRBJ1-2	many	CSASLTGGYGYTF	TGCAGTGCTAGTTTGACAGGTGGATATGGCTACACCTTC
.	TRBV18	TRBJ2-6	few	CASSPRQVSGANVLTF	TGTGCCAGCTCACCAAGACAGGTTTCTGGGGCCAACGTCCTGACTTTC
TRBD1	TRBV4-1	TRBJ2-3	few	CASSQGPGTGRTDTQYF	TGCGCCAGCAGCCAGGGGCCCGGGACAGGACGTACAGATACGCAGTATTTT
TRBD1	TRBV5-1	TRBJ2-7	few	CASSPPKGDRVWEQYF	TGCGCCAGCAGCCCTCCCAAAGGGGACAGGGTATGGGAGCAGTACTTC
.	TRBV6-6	TRBJ1-2	few	CASSSLLRGYTF	TGTGCCAGCAGTTCCCTGCTTAGGGGCTACACCTTC
.	TRBV12-3/TRBV12-4	TRBJ1-1	few	CASSLAWLNTEAFF	TGTGCCAGCAGTTTAGCTTGGCTGAACACTGAAGCTTTCTTT
.	TRBV7-6	TRBJ1-1	many	CASSLTREPNTEAFF	TGTGCCAGCAGCTTAACTAGGGAACCGAACACTGAAGCTTTCTTT
.	TRBV5-4	TRBJ2-5	few	CASSRYGQETQYF	TGTGCCAGCAGCCGCTACGGTCAAGAGACCCAGTACTTC
TRBD1	TRBV19	TRBJ2-2	.	CASSRDRRHTGELFF	TGTGCCAGTAGTAGGGACAGGCGCCACACCGGGGAGCTGTTTTTT
.	TRBV12-3/TRBV12-4	TRBJ1-5	.	CASSSGQGYQPQHF	TGTGCCAGCAGTTCGGGGCAGGGGTATCAGCCCCAGCATTTT
TRBD2	TRBV15	TRBJ2-7	few	CATRSSGVSYEQYF	TGTGCCACCAGAAGTAGCGGGGTCTCCTACGAGCAGTACTTC